Shown below are 11 T cell receptor beta chains from a single sample sequenced in a study of regulatory T cells. Overall study findings and caveats: Hydrophobic residues at CDR3 positions 6 and 7 were enriched in conventional CD4+ T cells of CD3G-deficient patients.

Their antigen targets remain unknown. The PCR used 52 TRBV and 13 TRBJ primers. Profiling relied on immunoSEQ multiplex PCR, and the TCRdb table lists in-frame clones only, not all of them. The profile shows 30,000 to 40,000 clones, 75% to 90% of them singletons. The sample taken for sequencing was conventional CD4+ T cells sorted from blood. The receptors here all came from a person under 30 with CD3G deficiency.

The rearrangement joins TRBV6-1 to TRBJ1-4; 7 bases line up with TRBD1. Germline values: CDR1 MNHNS, CDR2 SASEGT. The V gene end was trimmed by 2 bases and the J gene end by 2 bases; junction bases not matched to a gene: 2. CDR3 length equals 15 residues. The CDR3 DNA sequence: TGTGCCAGCAGTGAATACAGGGGCACTAATGAAAAACTGTTTTTT. Translating it yields CASSEYRGTNEKLFF.

The chain employs TRBV19 and TRBJ1-2; D not certain. The CDR3 is 13 residues long. V gave up 2 bases and J gave up 4 bases, with 8 bases separating them. Germline V gene data show CDR1 as LNHDA and CDR2 as SQIVND (reference sequence). CDR3 amino acids: CASSIRGFYGYTF. The CDR3, as DNA: TGTGCCAGTAGTATACGGGGATTCTATGGCTACACCTTC. The full variable domain, rest sourced from reference TRBV19 and TRBJ1-2, is DGGITQSPKYLFRKEGQNVTLSCEQNLNHDAMYWYRQDPGQGLRLIYYSQIVNDFQKGDIAEGYSVSREKKESFPLTVTSAQKNPTAFYLCASSIRGFYGYTFGSGTRLTVV.

V usage is TRBV5-1 and J usage is TRBJ2-3, with D hard to call. This CDR3 is 14 amino acids long. Looked up from germline, CDR1 is SGHRS and CDR2 is YFSETQ. The V and J ends lost 0 bases and 8 bases respectively, with 13 bases between them. The CDR3 sequence: CASSLGAASRTQYF. The CDR3 nucleotides read TGCGCCAGCAGCTTGGGAGCCGCCTCACGTACGCAGTATTTT.

This chain links TRBV5-1 with TRBJ2-2; the D gene is possibly TRBD2 (7 bases). CDR1 SGHRS and CDR2 YFSETQ come from the germline V gene. The length of the CDR3 is 15 residues. The V end was cut by 5 bases, the J end by 6 bases, with 17 bases between. CDR3 coding DNA: TGCGCCAGCAGGATCTCGGGGGGCCTGGCCGGGGAGCTGTTTTTT. It codes for CASRISGGLAGELFF.

The chain carries TRBV28 and TRBJ2-7; 14 bases fit TRBD2. The germline V gene has CDR1 MDHEN and CDR2 SYDVKM. The CDR3 totals 18 residues. With V trimmed by 5 bases and J by 2 bases, 11 bases remained unmatched. CDR3 loop: CASSGAGLAGVSAYEQYF. DNA of the CDR3: TGTGCCAGCAGTGGGGCGGGACTAGCGGGAGTTTCGGCCTACGAGCAGTACTTC.

This rearrangement joins TRBV19 to TRBJ1-2, with D possibly being TRBD1 (5 bases). Trimming removed 6 bases at V and 8 bases at J, with 13 bases between. The germline CDR1 and CDR2 sequences are LNHDA and SQIVND (reference sequence). This CDR3 has 12 residues. CDR3 sequence reads: CASSRVFGGYTF. In nucleotides, the CDR3 is TGTGCCAGTAGCAGGGTTTTCGGAGGCTACACCTTC.

The chain uses TRBV28 and TRBJ2-1; D uncertain. Germline CDR1 reads MDHEN; CDR2 reads SYDVKM. CDR3 length equals 13 residues. V lost 5 bases and J lost 7, with 12 bases in between. In nucleotides, the CDR3 is TGTGCCAGCAGTCCCCGGATAGGGAATGAGCAGTTCTTC. Translation gives CASSPRIGNEQFF.

The genes are TRBV6-5 and TRBJ2-2, with D perhaps assigned TRBD1 or TRBD2 (6 bases each). The CDR3 extends over 14 amino acids. Trimming took off 8 bases at V and 4 bases at J, with 14 bases between the two ends. Germline CDR1 is MNHEY and CDR2 is SVGAGI. CDR3 DNA sequence: TGTGCCAGCCGGACGGGGGCGACCACCGGGGAGCTGTTTTTT. Translation: CASRTGATTGELFF.

The gene calls are TRBV6-1 and TRBJ2-2; perhaps TRBD1 as D (5 bases). V lost 4 bases, J lost 2 bases, and 11 bases lay in between. Germline CDR1 is MNHNS and CDR2 is SASEGT. The CDR3 totals 15 residues. The CDR3, as DNA: TGTGCCAGCAGTGGGAAGGGGCGCAACACCGGGGAGCTGTTTTTT. Translated, it gives CASSGKGRNTGELFF.

V and J are TRBV6-1 and TRBJ2-3, with 10 bases identical to TRBD2. Trimming took 4 bases from V and 5 from J; bases not matched to a gene: 15. Per the germline V gene, CDR1 is MNHNS and CDR2 is SASEGT. The CDR3 contains 18 residues. This chain's CDR3 is CASSVMRAGGLRKDTQYF. CDR3 sequence (DNA): TGTGCCAGCAGTGTAATGAGAGCGGGAGGGCTGAGGAAAGATACGCAGTATTTT.

V is TRBV28 and J is TRBJ2-7; 7 bases line up with TRBD1. The CDR3 has 13 amino acids. V gave up 10 bases and J gave up 3 bases; unmatched junction bases: 9. The germline CDR1 and CDR2 sequences are MDHEN and SYDVKM. Written as DNA, the CDR3 is TGTGCCACTACCGGGACAGTTAGCTACGAGCAGTACTTC. It specifies CATTGTVSYEQYF. The full variable domain, completed using reference TRBV28 and TRBJ2-7, is DVKVTQSSRYLVKRTGEKVFLECVQDMDHENMFWYRQDPGLGLRLIYFSYDVKMKEKGDIPEGYSVSREKKERFSLILESASTNQTSMYLCATTGTVSYEQYFGPGTRLTVT.